The text below deals with one T cell receptor beta chain. Its specificity is unknown. TCRdb's table, derived via immunoSEQ multiplex PCR, lists solely in-frame clones and lacks some. This table has 130,000 to 150,000 clones, approximately 90% appearing once. This record comes from a study of T cell responses to AZD1222 COVID-19 vaccine. Study-wide results and caveats: Spike regions recognized by vaccine-associated CD4 TCRs spanned the protein, led by 160-218 and 743-854. Recipients of AZD1222 seropositive at baseline numbered only 5 to 7. Targets within unmutated variant regions were reportedly found for nearly half of spike-specific TCRs. Spike-specific TCR breadth and depth both grew after two AZD1222 doses.

CDR3 length equals 13 residues. The ends were cut back, 0 bases at V and 6 bases at J, with 7 bases in the middle. Germline CDR1 reads SGHTA; CDR2 reads FQGNSA. Source: peripheral blood, taken on day 0 of MenACWY control vaccination. V gene TRBV7-2 combines with J gene TRBJ2-3, with D unresolved. The origin of this receptor is an adult in good health. The DNA for the CDR3 is TGTGCCAGCAGCTTAGCTCCGCGGGATACGCAGTATTTT. It is translated as CASSLAPRDTQYF.